In its sample, the clone carrying this T cell receptor (beta chain) was seen once. This entry comes from a study of PD-L1 blockade in urothelial cancer. Germline CDR1 reads SGHNT; CDR2 reads YENEEA. V was cut by 0 bases and J by 6 bases, with 12 bases left in between. The CDR3 has 15 residues. Stated time point: peripheral blood 6 weeks after treatment start. The table came from immunoSEQ multiplex PCR; TCRdb's copy has only in-frame clones and leaves some out. Here the sample spans some 22,000 clones, 90% to 95% being singletons. This sequence originates from a woman aged 55-69 years with urothelial cancer. The chain employs TRBV11-3 and TRBJ2-1, with D possibly being TRBD2 (7 bases). The specimen was PBMCs, collected around atezolizumab (anti-PD-L1) treatment. The CDR3 loop reads CASSLEAGAPNEQFF. CDR3 nucleotide sequence: TGTGCCAGCAGCTTAGAGGCGGGGGCTCCCAATGAGCAGTTCTTC.